These 8 T cell receptor beta chains were all obtained from the same sample, sequenced in a study of shared clonotypes between healthy human individuals. Naive CD8 cells lacked CD45RO, underwent positive selection for CCR7 and left out terminally differentiated effector memory CD45RA+ cells. Clones were sequenced by immunoSEQ multiplex PCR, and TCRdb holds only the in-frame ones, with some missing. The table records roughly 650,000 clones, about 96% of them present only once. The source material was naive CD8+ T cells sorted from blood. Receptors originate from a woman aged 30 to 39 in good health.

Only one count was recorded for this clone. CDR3 in DNA: TGTGCCAGCAGCTTATACGAGGGACAGGAAGTCGAGCAGTACTTC. Residues: CASSLYEGQEVEQYF. The chain couples TRBV7-9 to TRBJ2-7; TRBD1 matches at 8 bases. V shed 2 bases, J shed 6 bases, and the junction held 9 bases outside the gene matches. This CDR3 is built from 15 residues. CDR1 and CDR2 from the germline V gene are SEHNR and FQNEAQ (reference sequence).

The chain joins TRBV7-9 to TRBJ2-7; 9 bases map to TRBD2. CDR1 SEHNR and CDR2 FQNEAQ come from the germline V gene (reference sequence). This CDR3 spans 16 amino acids. The ends lost 1 base at V and 2 bases at J; junction bases unmatched: 6. Written as DNA, the CDR3 is TGTGCCAGCAGCTTAGTTCTTGCGGGAGGGCCCTACGAGCAGTACTTC. Translating it yields CASSLVLAGGPYEQYF.

Only one count was recorded for this clone. CDR3: CASSMTDSNQPQHF. CDR3 DNA: TGTGCCAGCAGTATGACAGATAGCAATCAGCCCCAGCATTTT. V usage is TRBV7-9 and J usage is TRBJ1-5; a possible D gene is TRBD1 (5 bases). Trimming pared 6 bases from V and 0 bases from J, leaving 9 bases between. CDR1 and CDR2 from the germline V gene are SEHNR and FQNEAQ (reference sequence). The CDR3 runs 14 residues.

This sequence joins TRBV27 and TRBJ2-6; no definite D call. The V and J ends lost 8 bases and 2 bases respectively, with 25 bases between them. CDR3 length: 19 residues. Germline values: CDR1 MNHEY, CDR2 SMNVEV (reference sequence). DNA of the CDR3: TGTGCCAGCGCCAGACAAGAGGCGGAGAAAGTCACTGGGGCCAACGTCCTGACTTTC. Translation: CASARQEAEKVTGANVLTF.

The chain couples TRBV5-4 to TRBJ1-1; 7 bases are shared with TRBD1. V gave up 3 bases and J gave up 2 bases; unmatched junction bases: 4. Germline values: CDR1 SGHNT, CDR2 YYREEE (reference sequence). The CDR3 is 14 residues long. The CDR3, as DNA: TGTGCCAGCAGCTCCGGGACAGCAAACACTGAAGCTTTCTTT. Its protein product is CASSSGTANTEAFF.

The V call is TRBV10-2, the J call TRBJ1-5, with 9 bases fitting TRBD1. The J segment lost 4 bases and the V segment lost 0 bases, leaving 4 bases of the junction unmatched. Germline loops: CDR1 WSHSY, CDR2 SAAADI. The CDR3 is 16 amino acids. For the CDR3, the DNA is TGCGCCAGCAGTGAGTCGGGACAGGGTGTAAATCAGCCCCAGCATTTT. Protein: CASSESGQGVNQPQHF.

The J gene is TRBJ2-7, the V gene TRBV5-8, with D possibly TRBD1 on 5 matching bases. The CDR3 is made up of 14 amino acids. V was pared by 3 bases and J by 6 bases, with 16 bases between. The germline V gene encodes CDR1 SGHTS and CDR2 YDEGEE. CDR3 DNA: TGTGCCAGCAGCTCAAGGACAAAGGCCATCGAGCAGTACTTC. Its protein product is CASSSRTKAIEQYF.

The sample holds one count of this clone. V gene TRBV19 combines with J gene TRBJ1-1; TRBD1 aligns across 9 bases. CDR3 length: 14 amino acids. Trimming at V came to 5 bases and at J to 4 bases, leaving 5 bases not matched to a gene. CDR1 and CDR2 from the germline V gene are LNHDA and SQIVND (reference sequence). This CDR3 reads CASSVQGAGTEAFF. Written as DNA, the CDR3 is TGTGCCAGTAGTGTACAGGGGGCAGGCACTGAAGCTTTCTTT.